This T cell receptor beta chain was identified during a study of T cells in Graves' hyperthyroidism and ophthalmopathy. Study results and limitations: Model predictions of ophthalmopathy came a median approximately 6.2 months before onset.

V dropped 0 bases and J dropped 3 bases, with 23 bases sitting between them. CDR3 length: 18 residues. Germline assignment: CDR1 SQVTM and CDR2 ANQGSEA. As regards this clonotype: Its specificity is unknown.

Amplified TCR beta CDR3 regions came from RNA transcripts. A set of HTBI primers served as the primers for a first-round RT-PCR of the TCR CDR3. TCRdb called the multiplex PCR reads again in MiXCR, with one record for every CDR3 protein. In the table there are about 540,000 distinct CDR3 sequences, 46% of which are singletons. Those patients with uncontrolled infection, other autoimmune disease, pregnancy or lactation were excluded. Sequencing was carried out using peripheral blood or thyroid tissue (not recorded which). V and J are TRBV29-1 and TRBJ1-1; weak D call: TRBD1 (6 bases). The sequence was obtained from a woman in her late teens or twenties with Graves' hyperthyroidism. This chain's CDR3 is CSVEDHKYRDTRDTEAFF. The CDR3 DNA follows: TGCAGCGTTGAAGATCACAAATACCGGGACACCCGGGACACTGAAGCTTTCTTT.